This entry lists 8 T cell receptor beta chains sequenced from one sample in a study of post-analysis software for immune sequencing data. General study points: About five TRBV segments were more frequent in patients than controls; TRBV5-6, TRBV5-1 and TRBV20-1 belonged to this group.

These receptors' antigens are unknown. Unique-molecular-identifier-tagged TCR beta cDNA libraries were used. In TCRdb, the PCR reads were re-called with MiXCR into one record per CDR3 protein. The table has 750,000 to 950,000 distinct CDR3 sequences, around 50% seen once. Sequenced input: blood. These TCRs come from a girl aged 5-17 years with multiple sclerosis.

Concerning this clonotype itself: The conserved final phenylalanine or tryptophan is absent from the CDR3, which likely points to a read error. V is TRBV5-1 and J is TRBJ2-6; 7 positions agree with TRBD1. The germline V gene has CDR1 SGHRS and CDR2 YFSETQ. CDR3 length equals 18 residues. V lost 3 bases to trimming and J lost 0 bases; unmatched junction nucleotides: 9. The chain's CDR3 is CASSSRTGPLSGANVLTC. In DNA, the CDR3 is TGCGCCAGCAGCTCCCGGACAGGCCCACTCTCTGGGGCCAACGTCCTGACTTGC.

The genes are TRBV20-1 and TRBJ1-2; weak D call: TRBD1 (6 bases). Germline V lookup: CDR1 DFQATT, CDR2 SNEGSKA (reference sequence). The CDR3 sequence is 14 residues long. The V and J ends lost 0 bases and 2 bases respectively, with 10 bases between them. The CDR3 loop reads CSARDLRGNYGYTF. As DNA, the CDR3 is TGCAGTGCTAGAGACCTCAGGGGAAACTATGGCTACACCTTC.

The V gene is TRBV29-1, the J gene TRBJ2-4; TRBD1 aligns across 8 bases. CDR3 length equals 12 residues. V shed 0 bases, J shed 10 bases, and the junction held 2 bases outside the gene matches. The germline CDR1 and CDR2 sequences are SQVTM and ANQGSEA. The CDR3 nucleotides are TGCAGCGTTGAAGAGGGACAGGCAATTCAGTACTTC. Its protein product is CSVEEGQAIQYF.

As concerns this clonotype: Its ends do not fully match the called genes, so a read error is possible. This rearrangement joins TRBV12-3 or TRBV12-4 to TRBJ2-1, with TRBD2 matching 7 bases. The CDR3 sequence is 15 residues long. The CDR3 sequence is CASSLALPSGNEQFF. CDR3 DNA sequence: TGTGCCAGTAGTTTAGCGCTCCCTAGCGGCAATGAGCAGTTCTTC.

V usage is TRBV5-1 and J usage is TRBJ2-3; D is undetermined. Germline assignment: CDR1 SGHRS and CDR2 YFSETQ. The length of the CDR3 is 17 residues. V lost 0 bases and J lost 3, with 17 bases in between. This CDR3 reads CASSLAQPGLGTDTQYF. In nucleotides, the CDR3 is TGCGCCAGCAGCTTGGCCCAACCGGGTCTAGGGACAGATACGCAGTATTTT. Using reference TRBV5-1 and TRBJ2-3 for the parts outside the CDR3, the full variable domain is KAGVTQTPRYLIKTRGQQVTLSCSPISGHRSVSWYQQTPGQGLQFLFEYFSETQRNKGNFPGRFSGRQFSNSRSEMNVSTLELGDSALYLCASSLAQPGLGTDTQYFGPGTRLTVL.

This clonotype has a handful of counts. The gene calls are TRBV5-1 and TRBJ2-5; TRBD2 is a possible D gene (6 bases). Trimming left V 0 bases short and J 1 base short, with 10 bases between. The CDR3 is made up of 15 amino acids. Germline lookup yields CDR1 SGHRS and CDR2 YFSETQ. The CDR3 coding sequence is TGCGCCAGCAGCTTGGCCCTCGGGGGCCAAGAGACCCAGTACTTC. This codes for CASSLALGGQETQYF. The full variable domain, completed using reference TRBV5-1 and TRBJ2-5, is KAGVTQTPRYLIKTRGQQVTLSCSPISGHRSVSWYQQTPGQGLQFLFEYFSETQRNKGNFPGRFSGRQFSNSRSEMNVSTLELGDSALYLCASSLALGGQETQYFGPGTRLLVL.

This clonotype was seen just once. This rearrangement joins TRBV25-1 to TRBJ2-1; D uncertain. Germline CDR1 is MGHDK and CDR2 is SYGVNS. V was pared by 4 bases and J by 9 bases, with 13 bases between. CDR3 size: 13 residues. In nucleotides, the CDR3 is TGTGCCAGCAGTGGACCACAGCGCGGTGAGCAGTTCTTC. Protein product: CASSGPQRGEQFF.

This chain uses TRBV7-2 with TRBJ1-2, with 7 bases lining up with TRBD1. The trim removed 1 base at V and 8 bases at J, leaving 7 bases unmatched. This CDR3 region has 14 residues. Germline CDR1 reads SGHTA; CDR2 reads FQGNSA. The CDR3 loop is CASSLGQGEKGYTF. The CDR3 DNA reads as TGTGCCAGCAGCTTAGGCCAGGGGGAAAAGGGCTACACCTTC.